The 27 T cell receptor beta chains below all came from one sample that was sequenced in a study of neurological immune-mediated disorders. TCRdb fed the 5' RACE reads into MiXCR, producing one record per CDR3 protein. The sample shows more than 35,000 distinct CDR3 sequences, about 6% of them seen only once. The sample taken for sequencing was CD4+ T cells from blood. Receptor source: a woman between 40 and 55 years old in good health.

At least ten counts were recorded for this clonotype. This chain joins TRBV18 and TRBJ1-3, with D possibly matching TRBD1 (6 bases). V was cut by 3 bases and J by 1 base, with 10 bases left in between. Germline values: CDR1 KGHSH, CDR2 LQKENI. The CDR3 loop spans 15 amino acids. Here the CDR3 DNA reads TGTGCCAGCTCACCTTCCGGGACATCTGGAAACACCATATATTTT. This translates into CASSPSGTSGNTIYF.

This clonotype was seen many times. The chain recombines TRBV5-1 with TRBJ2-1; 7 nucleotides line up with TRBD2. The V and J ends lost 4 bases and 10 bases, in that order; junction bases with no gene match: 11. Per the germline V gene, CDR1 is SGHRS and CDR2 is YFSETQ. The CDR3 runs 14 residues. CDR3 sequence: CASSPWGRGGEQFF. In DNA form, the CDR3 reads TGCGCCAGCAGCCCCTGGGGGAGGGGAGGGGAGCAGTTCTTC.

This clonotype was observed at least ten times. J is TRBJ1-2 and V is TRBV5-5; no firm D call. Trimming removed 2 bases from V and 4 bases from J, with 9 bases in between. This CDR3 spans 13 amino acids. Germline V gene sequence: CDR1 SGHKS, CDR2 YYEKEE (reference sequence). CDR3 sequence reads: CASSLAEIYGYTF. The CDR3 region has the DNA TGTGCCAGCAGCTTAGCAGAGATCTATGGCTACACCTTC.

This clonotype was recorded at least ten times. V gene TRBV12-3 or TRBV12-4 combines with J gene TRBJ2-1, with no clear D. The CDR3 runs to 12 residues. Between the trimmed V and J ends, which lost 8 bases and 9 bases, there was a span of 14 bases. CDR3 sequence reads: CASPILIREQFF. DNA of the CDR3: TGTGCCAGCCCAATTTTAATCCGTGAGCAGTTCTTC.

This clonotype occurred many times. The CDR3 region is CSAGHTSANVLTF. The CDR3 nucleotides are TGCAGTGCCGGACACACAAGTGCCAACGTCCTGACTTTC. This rearrangement joins TRBV20-1 to TRBJ2-6, with a weak D call TRBD1 (5 bases). The germline CDR1 and CDR2 sequences are DFQATT and SNEGSKA (reference sequence). Trimming cost V 6 bases and J 7 bases, with 13 bases left between them. The CDR3 is 13 residues long.

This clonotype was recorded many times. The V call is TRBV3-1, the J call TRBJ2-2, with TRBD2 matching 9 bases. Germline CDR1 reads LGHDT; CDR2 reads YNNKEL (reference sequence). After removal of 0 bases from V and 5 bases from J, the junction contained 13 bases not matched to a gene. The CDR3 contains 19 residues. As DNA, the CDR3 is TGTGCCAGCAGCCAAGATGGGTCTCGGACAGCGGGAGGAACCGGGGAGCTGTTTTTT. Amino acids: CASSQDGSRTAGGTGELFF. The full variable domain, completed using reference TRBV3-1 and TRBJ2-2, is DTAVSQTPKYLVTQMGNDKSIKCEQNLGHDTMYWYKQDSKKFLKIMFSYNNKELIINETVPNRFSPKSPDKAHLNLHINSLELGDSAVYFCASSQDGSRTAGGTGELFFGEGSRLTVL.

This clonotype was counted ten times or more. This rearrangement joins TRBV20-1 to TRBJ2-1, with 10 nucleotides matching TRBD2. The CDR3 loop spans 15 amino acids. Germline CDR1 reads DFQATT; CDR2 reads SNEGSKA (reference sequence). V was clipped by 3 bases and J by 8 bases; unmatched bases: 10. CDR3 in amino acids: CSASFLASGSYEQFF. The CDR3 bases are TGCAGTGCTAGCTTTCTGGCTAGCGGGAGCTATGAGCAGTTCTTC.

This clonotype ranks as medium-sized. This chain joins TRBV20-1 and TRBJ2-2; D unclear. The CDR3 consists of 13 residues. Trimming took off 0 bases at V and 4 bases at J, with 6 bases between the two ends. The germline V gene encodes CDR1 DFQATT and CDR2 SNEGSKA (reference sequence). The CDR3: CSARDLGTGELFF. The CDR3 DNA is TGCAGTGCTAGAGATCTCGGCACCGGGGAGCTGTTTTTT.

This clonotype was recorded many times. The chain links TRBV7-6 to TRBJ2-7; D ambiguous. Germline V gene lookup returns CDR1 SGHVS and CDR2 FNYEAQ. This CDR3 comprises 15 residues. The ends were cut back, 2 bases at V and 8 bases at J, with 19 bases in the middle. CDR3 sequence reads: CASSLLGGEPTKQYF. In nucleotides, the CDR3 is TGTGCCAGCAGCTTATTGGGCGGAGAACCTACGAAGCAGTACTTC.

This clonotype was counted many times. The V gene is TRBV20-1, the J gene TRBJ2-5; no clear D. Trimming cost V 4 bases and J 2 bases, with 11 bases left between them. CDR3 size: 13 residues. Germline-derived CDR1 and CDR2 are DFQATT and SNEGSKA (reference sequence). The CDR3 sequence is CSANSTAQETQYF. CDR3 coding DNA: TGCAGTGCTAATTCTACAGCTCAAGAGACCCAGTACTTC.

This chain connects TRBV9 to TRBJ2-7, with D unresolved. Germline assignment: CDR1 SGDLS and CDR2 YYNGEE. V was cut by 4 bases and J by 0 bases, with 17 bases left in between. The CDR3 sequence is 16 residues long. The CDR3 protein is CASSPPPGPDSYEQYF. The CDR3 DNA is TGTGCCAGCAGCCCCCCCCCCGGGCCCGACTCCTACGAGCAGTACTTC.

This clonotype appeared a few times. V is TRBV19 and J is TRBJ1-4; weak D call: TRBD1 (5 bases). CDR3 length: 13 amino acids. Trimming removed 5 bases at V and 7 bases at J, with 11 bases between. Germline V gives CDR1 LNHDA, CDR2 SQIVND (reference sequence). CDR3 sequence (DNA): TGTGCCAGTAGTCTCCAGGGAGGTGAAAAACTGTTTTTT. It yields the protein CASSLQGGEKLFF.

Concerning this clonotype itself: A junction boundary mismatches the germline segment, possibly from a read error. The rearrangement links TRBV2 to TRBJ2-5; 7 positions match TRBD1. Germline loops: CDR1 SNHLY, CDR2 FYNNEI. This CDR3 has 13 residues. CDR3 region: CASNEQGQETQYF. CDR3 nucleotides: TGTGCAAGCAATGAACAGGGGCAAGAGACCCAGTACTTC. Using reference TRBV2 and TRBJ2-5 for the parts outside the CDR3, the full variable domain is EPEVTQTPSHQVTQMGQEVILRCVPISNHLYFYWYRQILGQKVEFLVSFYNNEISEKSEIFDDQFSVERPDGSNFTLKIRSTKLEDSAMYFCASNEQGQETQYFGPGTRLLVL.

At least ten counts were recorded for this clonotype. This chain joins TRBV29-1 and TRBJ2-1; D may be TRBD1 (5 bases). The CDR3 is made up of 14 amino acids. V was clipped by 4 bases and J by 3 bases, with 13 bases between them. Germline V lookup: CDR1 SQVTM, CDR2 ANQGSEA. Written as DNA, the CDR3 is TGCAGCGTTGCATCAGGGAAAGGCTACAATGAGCAGTTCTTC. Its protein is CSVASGKGYNEQFF.

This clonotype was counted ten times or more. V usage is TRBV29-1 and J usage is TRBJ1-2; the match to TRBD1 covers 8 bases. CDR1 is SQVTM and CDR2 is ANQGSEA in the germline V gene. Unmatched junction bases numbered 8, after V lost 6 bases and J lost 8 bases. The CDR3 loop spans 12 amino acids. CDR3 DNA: TGCAGCGTCAACAGGGGGATGGGGGGCTACACCTTC. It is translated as CSVNRGMGGYTF.

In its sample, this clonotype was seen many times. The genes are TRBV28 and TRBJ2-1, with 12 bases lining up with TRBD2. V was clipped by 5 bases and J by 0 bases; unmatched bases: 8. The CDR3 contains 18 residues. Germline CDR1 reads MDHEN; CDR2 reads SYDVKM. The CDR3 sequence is CASSPPGLAGSSYNEQFF. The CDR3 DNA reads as TGTGCCAGCAGTCCGCCGGGACTAGCGGGTAGCTCCTACAATGAGCAGTTCTTC.

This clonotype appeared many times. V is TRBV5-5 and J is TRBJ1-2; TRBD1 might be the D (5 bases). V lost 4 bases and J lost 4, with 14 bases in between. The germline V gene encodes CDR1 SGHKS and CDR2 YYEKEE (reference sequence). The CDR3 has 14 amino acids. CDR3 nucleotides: TGTGCCAGCAGCCCCCAGGGACTCCTCTATGGCTACACCTTC. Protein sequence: CASSPQGLLYGYTF.

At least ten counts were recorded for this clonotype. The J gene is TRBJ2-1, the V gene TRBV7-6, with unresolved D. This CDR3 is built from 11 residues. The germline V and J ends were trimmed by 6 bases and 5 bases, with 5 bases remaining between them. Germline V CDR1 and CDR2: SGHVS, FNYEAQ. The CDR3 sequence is CASSSNNEQFF. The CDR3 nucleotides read TGTGCCAGCAGTTCTAACAATGAGCAGTTCTTC. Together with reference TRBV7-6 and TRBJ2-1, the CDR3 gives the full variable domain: GAGVSQSPRYKVTKRGQDVALRCDPISGHVSLYWYRQALGQGPEFLTYFNYEAQQDKSGLPNDRFSAERPEGSISTLTIQRTEQRDSAMYRCASSSNNEQFFGPGTRLTVL.

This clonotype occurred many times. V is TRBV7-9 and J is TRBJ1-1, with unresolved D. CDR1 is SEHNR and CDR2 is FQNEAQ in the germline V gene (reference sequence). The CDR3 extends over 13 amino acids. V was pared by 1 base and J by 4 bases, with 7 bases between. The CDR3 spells CASSLEGGTEAFF. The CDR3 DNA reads TGTGCCAGCAGCTTAGAGGGTGGCACTGAAGCTTTCTTT.

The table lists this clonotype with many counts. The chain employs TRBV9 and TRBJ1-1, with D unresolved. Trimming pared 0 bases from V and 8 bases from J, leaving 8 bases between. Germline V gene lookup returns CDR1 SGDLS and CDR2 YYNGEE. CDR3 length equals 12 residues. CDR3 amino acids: CASSVVEEEAFF. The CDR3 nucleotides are TGTGCCAGCAGCGTAGTGGAAGAAGAAGCTTTCTTT.

This chain's CDR3 is CASRPGTSGRREQYF. As DNA, the CDR3 is TGTGCCAGCAGACCCGGGACTAGCGGGAGGCGGGAGCAGTACTTC. The chain recombines TRBV5-6 with TRBJ2-7; TRBD2 aligns across 15 bases. Germline V lookup: CDR1 SGHDT, CDR2 YYEEEE. The ends lost 5 bases at V and 7 bases at J; junction bases unmatched: 7. The CDR3 length is 15 residues.

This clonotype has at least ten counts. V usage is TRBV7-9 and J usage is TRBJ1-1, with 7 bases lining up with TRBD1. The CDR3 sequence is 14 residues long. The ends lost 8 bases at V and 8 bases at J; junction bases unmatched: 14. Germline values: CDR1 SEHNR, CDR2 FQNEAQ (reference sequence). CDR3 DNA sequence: TGTGCCAGCTCCTTACAGGGGAAGAATGCCGAAGCTTTCTTT. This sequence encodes CASSLQGKNAEAFF.

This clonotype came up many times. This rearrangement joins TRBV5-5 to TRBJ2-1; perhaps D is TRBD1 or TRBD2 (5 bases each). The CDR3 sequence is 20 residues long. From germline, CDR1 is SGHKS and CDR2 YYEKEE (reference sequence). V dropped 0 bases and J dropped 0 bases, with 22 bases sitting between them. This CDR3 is CASSLGVVIGARSSYNEQFF. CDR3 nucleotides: TGTGCCAGCAGCTTGGGCGTGGTAATCGGGGCGCGAAGCTCCTACAATGAGCAGTTCTTC.

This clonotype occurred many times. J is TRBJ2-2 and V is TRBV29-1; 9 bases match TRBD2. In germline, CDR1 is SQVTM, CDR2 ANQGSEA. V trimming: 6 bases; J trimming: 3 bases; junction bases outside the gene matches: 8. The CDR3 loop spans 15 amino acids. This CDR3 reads CSVNIAGAHTGELFF. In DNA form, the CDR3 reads TGCAGCGTCAACATAGCGGGGGCACACACCGGGGAGCTGTTTTTT.

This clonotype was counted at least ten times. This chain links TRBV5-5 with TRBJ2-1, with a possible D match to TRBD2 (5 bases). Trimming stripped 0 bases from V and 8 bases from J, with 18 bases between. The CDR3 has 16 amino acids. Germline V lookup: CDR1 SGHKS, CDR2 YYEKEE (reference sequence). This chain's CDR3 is CASSLEWVAIGHEQFF. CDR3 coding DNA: TGTGCCAGCAGCTTGGAATGGGTAGCGATAGGACATGAGCAGTTCTTC.

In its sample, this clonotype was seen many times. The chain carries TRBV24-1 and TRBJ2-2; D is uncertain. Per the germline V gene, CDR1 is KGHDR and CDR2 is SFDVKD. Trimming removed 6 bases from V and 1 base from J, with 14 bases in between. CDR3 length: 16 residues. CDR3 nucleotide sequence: TGTGCCACCAGTTCGCAACGGATGGTGAACACCGGGGAGCTGTTTTTT. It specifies CATSSQRMVNTGELFF.

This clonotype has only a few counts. CDR3 DNA sequence: TGCAGTGCTAGAGATTTGGCGTCCCAGTCGGAGACCCAGTACTTC. Residues: CSARDLASQSETQYF. This rearrangement joins TRBV20-1 to TRBJ2-5, with D unclear. Looked up from germline, CDR1 is DFQATT and CDR2 is SNEGSKA (reference sequence). Trimming removed 0 bases from V and 5 bases from J, with 16 bases in between. This CDR3 has 15 amino acids.